This T cell receptor beta chain appears in the sequencing data of a study of persistence of HIV-infected CD4 T cells. Study outcomes and limitations: Antigen-responding cells were enriched for degenerate expanded CDR3beta sequences.

Germline V gene lookup returns CDR1 MNHEY and CDR2 SMNVEV (reference sequence). V was trimmed by 2 bases and J by 0 bases, leaving 17 bases between them. This CDR3 is 18 amino acids long. Nonspecific anti-CD3/anti-CD28 bead stimulation represents the broad CD4+ T cell repertoire. Sorting selected CD4+ T cells upregulating both CD40 ligand and CD69. For at least 4 years, plasma HIV-1 RNA was undetectable (<50 copies/mL). Sequencing used immunoSEQ version 4 in survey mode. Each sample used up to 1 ug genomic DNA diluted to approximately 9.2 ng/uL. Sequenced by immunoSEQ multiplex PCR; TCRdb stores in-frame clones only, minus some. The sample consists of tens of thousands of clones, 87% of them appearing once. With respect to this clone: Its cognate antigen is unknown.

The input for sequencing was CD4+ T cells sorted from PBMCs after roughly 18-hour stimulation, taken from a patient who received antiretroviral therapy. The sequence came from an adult man with HIV who was CMV-seropositive. The chain couples TRBV27 to TRBJ2-1; D gene ambiguous. The CDR3 spells CASSLEPPGPSSYNEQFF. CDR3 nucleotide sequence: TGTGCCAGCAGTTTAGAACCTCCGGGCCCTAGCTCCTACAATGAGCAGTTCTTC.